The T cell receptor (beta chain) described here comes from a study of cytotoxic CD8 clonotypes in ibrutinib-treated CLL. The targeted sequencing depth was 1 in 200,000 to 1 in 1 million T cells. This table comes from immunoSEQ multiplex PCR, and its TCRdb copy is limited to in-frame clones, with some not included. The repertoire holds about 140,000 clones, with 75% to 95% as singletons. The ends lost 5 bases at V and 0 bases at J; junction bases unmatched: 7. Germline V gives CDR1 LNHDA, CDR2 SQIVND (reference sequence). CDR3 length: 15 residues. This sequence was found in a human donor with chronic lymphocytic leukemia. The V gene is TRBV19, the J gene TRBJ2-7; TRBD1 matches at 7 bases. The sample was PBMCs, taken after 12 months of ibrutinib treatment. The CDR3 sequence is CASSSSGTVSYEQYF. DNA of the CDR3: TGTGCCAGTAGTTCCTCCGGGACAGTCTCCTACGAGCAGTACTTC.